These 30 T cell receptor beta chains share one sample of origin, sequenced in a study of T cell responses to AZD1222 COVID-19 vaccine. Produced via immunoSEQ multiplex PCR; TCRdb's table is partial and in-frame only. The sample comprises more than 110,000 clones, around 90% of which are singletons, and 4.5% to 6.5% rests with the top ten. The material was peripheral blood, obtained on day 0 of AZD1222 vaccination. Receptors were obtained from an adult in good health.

CDR3 protein: CASSQGTGADQPQHF. The CDR3 nucleotides are TGCGCCAGCAGCCAAGGGACAGGGGCGGATCAGCCCCAGCATTTT. J is TRBJ1-5 and V is TRBV4-1; 9 nucleotides match TRBD1. Germline values: CDR1 MGHRA, CDR2 YSYEKL. The CDR3 totals 15 residues. J lost 5 bases, V lost 1 base, and 3 bases had no gene match.

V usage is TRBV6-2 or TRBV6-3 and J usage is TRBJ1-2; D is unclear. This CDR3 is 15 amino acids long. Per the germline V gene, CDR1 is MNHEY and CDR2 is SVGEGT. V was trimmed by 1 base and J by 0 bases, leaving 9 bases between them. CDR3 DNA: TGTGCCAGCAGTTACTTTGGCAGAACTAACTATGGCTACACCTTC. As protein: CASSYFGRTNYGYTF.

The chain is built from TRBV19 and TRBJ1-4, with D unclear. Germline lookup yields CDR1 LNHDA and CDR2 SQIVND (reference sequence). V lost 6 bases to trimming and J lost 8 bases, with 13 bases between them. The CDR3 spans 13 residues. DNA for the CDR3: TGTGCCAGTAGAGAGGTGGTACACGAAAAACTGTTTTTT. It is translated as CASREVVHEKLFF.

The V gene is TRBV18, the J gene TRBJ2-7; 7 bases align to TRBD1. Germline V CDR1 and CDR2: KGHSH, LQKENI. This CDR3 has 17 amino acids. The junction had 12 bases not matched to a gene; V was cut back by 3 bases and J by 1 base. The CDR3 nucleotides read TGTGCCAGCTCACCTGCCGTCGGGACAGAAGGTTCCTACGAGCAGTACTTC. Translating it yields CASSPAVGTEGSYEQYF.

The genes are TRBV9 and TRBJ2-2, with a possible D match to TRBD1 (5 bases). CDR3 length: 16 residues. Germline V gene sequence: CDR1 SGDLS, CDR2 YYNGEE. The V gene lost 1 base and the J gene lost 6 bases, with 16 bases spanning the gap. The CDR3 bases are TGTGCCAGCAGCGTAAGAGTAGGGGTCATCGCCGGGGAGCTGTTTTTT. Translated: CASSVRVGVIAGELFF.

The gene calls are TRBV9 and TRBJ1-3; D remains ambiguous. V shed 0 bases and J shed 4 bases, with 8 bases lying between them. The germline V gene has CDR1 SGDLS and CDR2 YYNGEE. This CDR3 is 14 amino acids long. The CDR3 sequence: CASSVDFGGNTIYF. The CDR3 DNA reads TGTGCCAGCAGCGTAGATTTCGGCGGAAACACCATATATTTT.

This CDR3 reads CAISDGGSGANVLTF. As DNA, the CDR3 is TGTGCCATCAGTGATGGGGGCTCTGGGGCCAACGTCCTGACTTTC. This chain links TRBV10-3 with TRBJ2-6; D could derive from TRBD1 or TRBD2 (5 bases each). The germline CDR1 and CDR2 sequences are ENHRY and SYGVKD. The length of the CDR3 is 15 residues. V was pared by 3 bases and J by 0 bases, with 6 bases between.

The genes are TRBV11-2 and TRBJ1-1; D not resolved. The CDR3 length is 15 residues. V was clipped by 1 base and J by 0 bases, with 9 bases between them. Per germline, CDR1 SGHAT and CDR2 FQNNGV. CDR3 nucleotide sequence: TGTGCCAGCAGCTTAGTGGAGGGAATGAACACTGAAGCTTTCTTT. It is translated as CASSLVEGMNTEAFF.

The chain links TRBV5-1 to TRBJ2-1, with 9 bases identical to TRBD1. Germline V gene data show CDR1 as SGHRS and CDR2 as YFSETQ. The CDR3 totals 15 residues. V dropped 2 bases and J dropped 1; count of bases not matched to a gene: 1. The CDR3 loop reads CASSFGQGSYNEQFF. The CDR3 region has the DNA TGCGCCAGCAGCTTCGGACAGGGGTCCTACAATGAGCAGTTCTTC.

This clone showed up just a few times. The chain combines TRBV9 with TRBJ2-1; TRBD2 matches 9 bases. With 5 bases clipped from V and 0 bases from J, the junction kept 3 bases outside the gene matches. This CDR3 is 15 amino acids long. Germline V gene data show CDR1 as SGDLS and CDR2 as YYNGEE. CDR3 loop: CASSGLASSYNEQFF. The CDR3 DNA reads TGTGCCAGCAGTGGACTAGCGAGCTCCTACAATGAGCAGTTCTTC.

DNA of the CDR3: TGTGCCAGCAGCGTAGGAGCACCGTCTTGGGGCTCCTACAATGAGCAGTTCTTC. The encoded protein is CASSVGAPSWGSYNEQFF. V is TRBV9 and J is TRBJ2-1; no reliable D call. The CDR3 has 18 amino acids. V dropped 0 bases and J dropped 0 bases, with 16 bases sitting between them. Germline V gene data show CDR1 as SGDLS and CDR2 as YYNGEE. The entire variable domain, with the rest obtained from reference TRBV9 and TRBJ2-1, is as follows: DSGVTQTPKHLITATGQRVTLRCSPRSGDLSVYWYQQSLDQGLQFLIQYYNGEERAKGNILERFSAQQFPDLHSELNLSSLELGDSALYFCASSVGAPSWGSYNEQFFGPGTRLTVL.

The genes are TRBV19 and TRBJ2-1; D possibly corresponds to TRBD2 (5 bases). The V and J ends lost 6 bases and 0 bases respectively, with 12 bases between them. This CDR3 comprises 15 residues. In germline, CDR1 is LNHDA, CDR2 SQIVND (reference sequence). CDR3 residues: CASSQRLSSYNEQFF. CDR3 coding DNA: TGTGCCAGTAGCCAGCGGCTCAGCTCCTACAATGAGCAGTTCTTC. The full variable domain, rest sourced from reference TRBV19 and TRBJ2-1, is DGGITQSPKYLFRKEGQNVTLSCEQNLNHDAMYWYRQDPGQGLRLIYYSQIVNDFQKGDIAEGYSVSREKKESFPLTVTSAQKNPTAFYLCASSQRLSSYNEQFFGPGTRLTVL.

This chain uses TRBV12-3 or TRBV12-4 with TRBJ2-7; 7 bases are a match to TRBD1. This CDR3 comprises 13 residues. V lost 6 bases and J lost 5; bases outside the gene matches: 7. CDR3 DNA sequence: TGTGCCAGCAGCCCCGACAGGGCCCACGAGCAGTACTTC. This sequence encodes CASSPDRAHEQYF.

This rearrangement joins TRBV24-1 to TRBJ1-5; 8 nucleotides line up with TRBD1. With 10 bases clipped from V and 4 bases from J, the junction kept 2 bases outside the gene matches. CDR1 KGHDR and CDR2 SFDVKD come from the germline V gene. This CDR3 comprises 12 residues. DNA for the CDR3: TGTGCCACTGGGACAGGTAATCAGCCCCAGCATTTT. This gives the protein CATGTGNQPQHF.

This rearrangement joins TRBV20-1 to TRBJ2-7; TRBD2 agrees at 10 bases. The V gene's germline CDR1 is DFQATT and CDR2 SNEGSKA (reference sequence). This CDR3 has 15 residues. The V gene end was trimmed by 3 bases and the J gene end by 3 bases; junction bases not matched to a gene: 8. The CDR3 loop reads CSASRLLAGFYEQYF. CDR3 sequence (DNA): TGCAGTGCTAGTCGATTACTAGCGGGATTCTACGAGCAGTACTTC.

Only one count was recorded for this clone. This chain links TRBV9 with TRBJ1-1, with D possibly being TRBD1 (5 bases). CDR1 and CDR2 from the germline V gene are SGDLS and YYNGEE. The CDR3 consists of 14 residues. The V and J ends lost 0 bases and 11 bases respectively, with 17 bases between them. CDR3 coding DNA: TGTGCCAGCAGCGTAGCTGGGGGTGGGCAGAAGGCTTTCTTT. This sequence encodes CASSVAGGGQKAFF. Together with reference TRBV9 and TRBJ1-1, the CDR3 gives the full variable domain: DSGVTQTPKHLITATGQRVTLRCSPRSGDLSVYWYQQSLDQGLQFLIQYYNGEERAKGNILERFSAQQFPDLHSELNLSSLELGDSALYFCASSVAGGGQKAFFGQGTRLTVV.

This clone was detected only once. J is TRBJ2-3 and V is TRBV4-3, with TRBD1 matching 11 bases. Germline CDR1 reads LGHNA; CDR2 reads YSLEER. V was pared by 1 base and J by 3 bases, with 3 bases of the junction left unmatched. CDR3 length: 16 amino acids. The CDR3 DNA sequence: TGCGCCAGCAGCCAAGGGACAGGGGGCCATACAGATACGCAGTATTTT. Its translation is CASSQGTGGHTDTQYF.

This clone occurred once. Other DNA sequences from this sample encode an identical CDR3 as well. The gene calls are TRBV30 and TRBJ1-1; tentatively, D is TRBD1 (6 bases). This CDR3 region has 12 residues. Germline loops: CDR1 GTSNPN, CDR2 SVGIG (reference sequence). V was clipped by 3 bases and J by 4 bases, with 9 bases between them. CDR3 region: CAWRTGPTEAFF. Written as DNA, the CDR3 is TGTGCCTGGAGGACAGGTCCCACTGAAGCTTTCTTT.

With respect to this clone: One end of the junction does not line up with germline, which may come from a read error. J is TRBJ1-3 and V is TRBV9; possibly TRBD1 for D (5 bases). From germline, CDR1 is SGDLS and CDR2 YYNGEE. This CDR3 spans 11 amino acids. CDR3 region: CASSTPGLKHF. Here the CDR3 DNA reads TGTGCCAGCAGCACCCCGGGACTTAAACATTTT.

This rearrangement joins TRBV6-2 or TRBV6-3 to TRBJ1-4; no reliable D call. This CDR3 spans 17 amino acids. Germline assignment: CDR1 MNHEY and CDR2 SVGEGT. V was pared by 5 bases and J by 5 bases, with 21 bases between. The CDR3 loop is CASSARAPPVWNEKLFF. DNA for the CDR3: TGTGCCAGCAGTGCCCGCGCACCTCCAGTGTGGAATGAAAAACTGTTTTTT.

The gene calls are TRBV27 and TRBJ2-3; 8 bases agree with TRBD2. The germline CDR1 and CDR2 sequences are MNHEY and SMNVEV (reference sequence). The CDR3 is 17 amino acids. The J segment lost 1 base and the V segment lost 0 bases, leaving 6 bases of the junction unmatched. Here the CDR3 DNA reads TGTGCCAGCAGTTTATCGCGCCTAGCGGGTCGCACAGATACGCAGTATTTT. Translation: CASSLSRLAGRTDTQYF.

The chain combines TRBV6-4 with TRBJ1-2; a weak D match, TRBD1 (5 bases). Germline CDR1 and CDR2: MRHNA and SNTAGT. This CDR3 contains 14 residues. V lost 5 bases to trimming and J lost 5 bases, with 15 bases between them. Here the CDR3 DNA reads TGTGCCAGCAGTCGAAGGGGTCGGGTTTATGGCTACACCTTC. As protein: CASSRRGRVYGYTF.

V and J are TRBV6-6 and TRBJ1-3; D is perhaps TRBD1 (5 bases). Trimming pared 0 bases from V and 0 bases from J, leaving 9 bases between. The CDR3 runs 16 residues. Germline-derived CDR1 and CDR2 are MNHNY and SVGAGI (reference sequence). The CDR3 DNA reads TGTGCCAGCAGTTACTCGCCAGGGAGCTCTGGAAACACCATATATTTT. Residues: CASSYSPGSSGNTIYF.

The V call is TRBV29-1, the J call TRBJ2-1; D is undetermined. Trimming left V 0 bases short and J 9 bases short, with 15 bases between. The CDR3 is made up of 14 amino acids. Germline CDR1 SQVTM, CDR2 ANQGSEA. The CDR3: CSVEDRVREREQFF. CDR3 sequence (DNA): TGCAGCGTTGAAGATCGTGTAAGGGAACGTGAGCAGTTCTTC.

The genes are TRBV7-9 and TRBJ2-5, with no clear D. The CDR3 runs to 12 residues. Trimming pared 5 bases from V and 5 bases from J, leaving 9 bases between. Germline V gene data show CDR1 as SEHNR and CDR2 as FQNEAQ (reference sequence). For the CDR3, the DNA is TGTGCCAGCAGCCAAAGTAGGGAGACCCAGTACTTC. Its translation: CASSQSRETQYF.

In nucleotides, the CDR3 is TGTGCCAGCAGCGTAGATGAGGTCATCCACGAGCAGTACTTC. This sequence encodes CASSVDEVIHEQYF. This chain links TRBV9 with TRBJ2-7; D is unclear. Between the trimmed V and J ends, which lost 0 bases and 5 bases, there was a span of 12 bases. The CDR3 is 14 amino acids. Germline-derived CDR1 and CDR2 are SGDLS and YYNGEE.

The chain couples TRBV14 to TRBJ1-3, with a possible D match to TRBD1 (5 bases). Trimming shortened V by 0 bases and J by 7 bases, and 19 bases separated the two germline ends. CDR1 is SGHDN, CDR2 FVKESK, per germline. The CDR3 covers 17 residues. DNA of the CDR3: TGTGCCAGCAGCCAAGATGTTAGTAGAACGGGGCGGAACACCATATATTTT. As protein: CASSQDVSRTGRNTIYF.

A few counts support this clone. This CDR3 reads CASSLVGRSYEQYF. The CDR3 bases are TGTGCCAGCAGCTTGGTGGGCAGGTCGTACGAGCAGTACTTC. The rearrangement joins TRBV5-5 to TRBJ2-7; D gene unclear. CDR1 SGHKS and CDR2 YYEKEE come from the germline V gene (reference sequence). The V end lost 0 bases, the J end lost 4 bases, and 11 bases lay between the germline ends. This CDR3 has 14 amino acids.

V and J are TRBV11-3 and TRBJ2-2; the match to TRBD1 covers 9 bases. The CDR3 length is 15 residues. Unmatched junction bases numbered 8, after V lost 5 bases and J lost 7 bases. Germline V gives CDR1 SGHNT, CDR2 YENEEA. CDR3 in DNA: TGTGCCAGCAGCCTCCAGGACAGGGGCGGCGGGGAGCTGTTTTTT. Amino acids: CASSLQDRGGGELFF.

The CDR3 region has the DNA TGTGCCAGCAGTTCCAGATTAGCGGGAGCATGGGACGAGCAGTACTTC. It translates to CASSSRLAGAWDEQYF. The chain recombines TRBV28 with TRBJ2-7, with 9 bases fitting TRBD2. This CDR3 spans 16 amino acids. The V segment lost 4 bases and the J segment 5 bases; nucleotides outside the gene matches: 12. From germline, CDR1 is MDHEN and CDR2 SYDVKM.